Below, one T cell receptor (beta chain) is given with its context. These data are taken from a study of T cell changes during pregnancy in multiple sclerosis. V shed 0 bases and J shed 3 bases, with 11 bases lying between them. The CDR3 is made up of 15 amino acids. Germline lookup yields CDR1 MNHEY and CDR2 SVGAGI. Assay used: immunoSEQ multiplex PCR; TCRdb lists only in-frame clones, some missing. The data contain tens of thousands of clones, about 94% of them seen just once; the ten biggest clones take up less than 0.75%. Sequencing was performed on peripheral blood, taken in the second trimester of pregnancy. The TCR originated in a female donor in good health, enrolled as a control in a pregnancy study. J is TRBJ1-1 and V is TRBV6-5, with D unclear. CDR3: CASSYSHNLDTEAFF. CDR3 bases: TGTGCCAGCAGTTACTCCCACAACCTGGACACTGAAGCTTTCTTT.